This entry lists 14 T cell receptor beta chains sequenced from one sample in a study of regulatory T cells in long-lasting Graves disease. Time point specified: persistent/refractory GD, antithyroid drugs over 5 years with positive TRAb. RNA from PBMCs was the source of the TCR library. Libraries of TCR beta came from iRepertoire HTBI primers plus Arm-PCR of CDR3 regions. TCRdb redid the calling of the multiplex PCR reads with MiXCR, one entry per CDR3 protein. The sample lists 450,000 or so distinct CDR3 sequences; around a fifth were seen once. The starting material was peripheral blood mononuclear cells (PBMCs), obtained when the disease was refractory, from a patient treated with antithyroid drugs. These receptors all come from a female donor with Graves disease.

This clonotype was counted many times. V is TRBV6-2 or TRBV6-3 and J is TRBJ2-7; D possibly matches TRBD1 or TRBD2 (6 bases each). The CDR3 consists of 13 residues. Trimming cost V 2 bases and J 10 bases, with 15 bases left between them. Germline loops: CDR1 MNHEY, CDR2 SVGEGT. The CDR3 is CASSYGRTVPQYF. The CDR3 DNA reads as TGTGCCAGCAGTTACGGGAGGACAGTCCCACAGTACTTC.

The chain joins TRBV19 to TRBJ2-7; TRBD2 might be the D (5 bases). With 10 bases removed from V and 7 bases from J, the gap between germline ends came to 14 bases. The CDR3 is made up of 11 amino acids. Germline values: CDR1 LNHDA, CDR2 SQIVND (reference sequence). The CDR3 DNA reads TGTGCCACTCGTTGGGGAGTAGAGCAGTACTTC. Amino acid sequence: CATRWGVEQYF.

In this sample, this clonotype turned up many times. This chain links TRBV2 with TRBJ2-7, with 10 bases fitting TRBD1. Germline loops: CDR1 SNHLY, CDR2 FYNNEI. After removal of 5 bases from V and 2 bases from J, the junction contained 6 bases not matched to a gene. The CDR3 is made up of 15 amino acids. CDR3 amino acids: CASSTSGTGAYEQYF. In DNA, the CDR3 is TGTGCCAGCAGTACTTCCGGGACAGGGGCCTACGAGCAGTACTTC. Complete variable domain (other parts from reference TRBV2 and TRBJ2-7): EPEVTQTPSHQVTQMGQEVILRCVPISNHLYFYWYRQILGQKVEFLVSFYNNEISEKSEIFDDQFSVERPDGSNFTLKIRSTKLEDSAMYFCASSTSGTGAYEQYFGPGTRLTVT.

The chain uses TRBV6-2 or TRBV6-3 and TRBJ2-2, with 9 bases lining up with TRBD2. The trim removed 5 bases at V and 0 bases at J, leaving 13 bases unmatched. The CDR3 loop spans 19 amino acids. Germline CDR1 and CDR2: MNHEY and SVGEGT. CDR3 sequence: CASSPSPLLAGPNTGELFF. In DNA, the CDR3 is TGTGCCAGCAGTCCCTCCCCGCTGCTAGCGGGGCCGAACACCGGGGAGCTGTTTTTT.

The CDR3 sequence: CAWSVHLGETQYF. CDR3 nucleotides: TGTGCCTGGAGTGTACACCTTGGCGAGACCCAGTACTTC. This sequence joins TRBV30 and TRBJ2-5; D unresolved. Germline V gene sequence: CDR1 GTSNPN, CDR2 SVGIG (reference sequence). Trimming took off 0 bases at V and 5 bases at J, with 10 bases between the two ends. CDR3 length equals 13 residues.

The chain couples TRBV11-3 to TRBJ2-2, with D perhaps TRBD1 (5 bases). This CDR3 has 13 residues. Germline V gene lookup returns CDR1 SGHNT and CDR2 YENEEA. V shed 6 bases and J shed 5 bases, with 10 bases lying between them. CDR3 in amino acids: CASRGATTGELFF. CDR3 nucleotides: TGTGCCAGCAGAGGGGCTACTACCGGGGAGCTGTTTTTT. The full variable domain, with the rest looked up from reference TRBV11-3 and TRBJ2-2, is EAGVVQSPRYKIIEKKQPVAFWCNPISGHNTLYWYLQNLGQGPELLIRYENEEAVDDSQLPKDRFSAERLKGVDSTLKIQPAELGDSAVYLCASRGATTGELFFGEGSRLTVL.

This clonotype was recorded at least ten times. The gene calls are TRBV28 and TRBJ2-7; 12 bases fit TRBD2. CDR1 is MDHEN and CDR2 is SYDVKM in the germline V gene. Trimming cost V 3 bases and J 4 bases; bases outside gene matches: 13. CDR3 size: 18 residues. CDR3 loop: CASSLWGLAGGPRYEQYF. Written as DNA, the CDR3 is TGTGCCAGCAGTTTGTGGGGCCTAGCGGGAGGGCCTCGTTACGAGCAGTACTTC.

The rearrangement joins TRBV18 to TRBJ2-2; D gene ambiguous. V was pared by 0 bases and J by 2 bases, with 7 bases between. The germline CDR1 and CDR2 sequences are KGHSH and LQKENI. The CDR3 runs 15 residues. DNA of the CDR3: TGTGCCAGCTCACCACCAGACCTTAACACCGGGGAGCTGTTTTTT. Encoded protein: CASSPPDLNTGELFF. Looking up the rest from reference TRBV18 and TRBJ2-2 gives the full variable domain: NAGVMQNPRHLVRRRGQEARLRCSPMKGHSHVYWYRQLPEEGLKFMVYLQKENIIDESGMPKERFSAEFPKEGPSILRIQQVVRGDSAAYFCASSPPDLNTGELFFGEGSRLTVL.

The sample holds a few counts of this clonotype. This sequence joins TRBV4-3 and TRBJ1-5; possibly TRBD1 for D (5 bases). Germline V gene data show CDR1 as LGHNA and CDR2 as YSLEER. This CDR3 has 15 residues. V lost 3 bases, J lost 2 bases, and 11 bases lay in between. The CDR3 DNA sequence: TGCGCCAGCAGCCAGATTTTCAGGGGCAATCAGCCCCAGCATTTT. The encoded protein is CASSQIFRGNQPQHF.

The chain joins TRBV28 to TRBJ2-7; D could derive from TRBD1 or TRBD2 (6 bases each). The CDR3 extends over 12 amino acids. The germline V and J ends were trimmed by 10 bases and 5 bases, with 15 bases remaining between them. Germline V lookup: CDR1 MDHEN, CDR2 SYDVKM. The CDR3: CATTRGLHEQYF. The CDR3 DNA is TGTGCCACCACCCGGGGGCTCCACGAGCAGTACTTC.

There are a few counts of this clonotype. The chain employs TRBV24-1 and TRBJ2-3, with TRBD2 matching 13 bases. CDR3 size: 17 residues. Germline CDR1 KGHDR, CDR2 SFDVKD. V dropped 2 bases and J dropped 3; count of bases not matched to a gene: 4. CDR3 amino acids: CATSDSWTSGGTDTQYF. In DNA form, the CDR3 reads TGTGCCACCAGTGATTCATGGACTAGCGGGGGAACAGATACGCAGTATTTT.

In its sample, this clonotype was seen many times. This chain uses TRBV7-2 with TRBJ2-7, with a tentative D call TRBD2 (5 bases). From germline, CDR1 is SGHTA and CDR2 FQGNSA. Trimming pared 6 bases from V and 0 bases from J, leaving 15 bases between. This CDR3 has 15 residues. CDR3 sequence: CASRQQRSGSYEQYF. DNA of the CDR3: TGTGCCAGCAGGCAGCAGCGGTCCGGCTCCTACGAGCAGTACTTC.

This clonotype was counted many times. The V and J genes are TRBV6-5 and TRBJ2-5; D call uncertain. The germline V gene encodes CDR1 MNHEY and CDR2 SVGAGI. Deletions cut 3 bases from V and 1 base from J, with 9 bases between. CDR3 length equals 14 residues. CDR3 nucleotide sequence: TGTGCCAGCAGTTATCTACGGTCCCAAGAGACCCAGTACTTC. This sequence encodes CASSYLRSQETQYF.

This clonotype was seen a few times. This chain links TRBV7-2 with TRBJ2-5; 9 bases map to TRBD1. Germline CDR1 and CDR2: SGHTA and FQGNSA. The CDR3 consists of 15 residues. V shed 3 bases and J 5 bases; nucleotides not matched to a gene: 7. Written as DNA, the CDR3 is TGTGCCAGCAGCTTCCGGGACAGGGCTCCCGAGACCCAGTACTTC. It specifies CASSFRDRAPETQYF.